A few counts support the clone carrying this TCR beta chain. Antigen unknown. Vbeta (60) and Jbeta (13) primers were used in the PCR. TCRdb's table, derived via immunoSEQ multiplex PCR, lists solely in-frame clones and lacks some. This table has fewer than 140,000 clones, about 64% appearing once. The CDR3 extends over 11 amino acids. The germline gives CDR1 SGHDN, CDR2 FVKESK. The V and J ends lost 5 bases and 12 bases, in that order; junction bases with no gene match: 3. The sample comes from a study of cytomegalovirus exposure and HLA in healthy donors. Study outcomes and limitations: In a later analysis, donors in an Asian-associated ancestry cluster reportedly had fewer N-insertions in productive TCRs than the cohort mean.

Material: PBMCs. The genes are TRBV14 and TRBJ2-1; TRBD1 matches 8 bases. The clonotype was recovered from a female donor in good health and CMV-seronegative. CDR3 in DNA: TGTGCCAGCAGCTTCGGACAGGGGCAGTTCTTC. Its protein is CASSFGQGQFF.